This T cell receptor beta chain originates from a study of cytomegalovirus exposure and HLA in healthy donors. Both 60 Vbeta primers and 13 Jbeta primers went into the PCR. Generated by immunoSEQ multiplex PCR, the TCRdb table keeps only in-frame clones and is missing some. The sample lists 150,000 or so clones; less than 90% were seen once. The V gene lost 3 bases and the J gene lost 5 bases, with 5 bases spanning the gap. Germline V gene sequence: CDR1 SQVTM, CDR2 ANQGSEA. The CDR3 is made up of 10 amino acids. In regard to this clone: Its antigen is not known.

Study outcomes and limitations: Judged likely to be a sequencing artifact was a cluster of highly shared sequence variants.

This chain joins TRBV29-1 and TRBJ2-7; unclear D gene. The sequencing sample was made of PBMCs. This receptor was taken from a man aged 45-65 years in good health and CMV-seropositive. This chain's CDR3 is CSVERNEQYF. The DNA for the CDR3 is TGCAGCGTTGAGAGGAACGAGCAGTACTTC.